This paragraph covers one TCR beta chain sequence. Its specificity is unknown. Germline loops: CDR1 SGHAT, CDR2 FQNNGV. The ends were cut back, 4 bases at V and 7 bases at J, with 23 bases in the middle. CDR3 size: 17 residues. The sample is drawn from a study of cytomegalovirus exposure and HLA in healthy donors. Regarding the study as a whole: From TCR beta sequences, most subjects' HLA-A and HLA-B alleles were reportedly predicted accurately. The classifier reportedly diagnosed cytomegalovirus status with high specificity and sensitivity.

The primer mix had 60 Vbeta and 13 Jbeta primers. The assay was immunoSEQ multiplex PCR, and TCRdb's table has in-frame clones only and misses some. This table holds about 160,000 clones, roughly 80% found once. V is TRBV11-2 and J is TRBJ2-1, with D maybe TRBD2 (7 bases). Sample: PBMCs. This clonotype was obtained from a man aged 45-65 years in good health and CMV-seropositive. The CDR3 DNA sequence: TGTGCCAGCAGCTCAGTGGTCGGGGGGCGCAGAGGGAATGAGCAGTTCTTC. This sequence encodes CASSSVVGGRRGNEQFF.